This entry lists 8 T cell receptor beta chains sequenced from one sample in a study of radiotherapy plus CTLA-4 blockade in lung cancer. Data came from immunoSEQ multiplex PCR; TCRdb stores just in-frame clones and leaves some out. Of 80,000 or so clones in the sample, around 76% are singletons; the top ten hold under 5%. Sample: peripheral blood, taken from a patient treated with radiotherapy plus ipilimumab. These receptors all stem from a human donor with non-small cell lung cancer who had a partial response to radiotherapy plus ipilimumab. Some clones in this sample may be carry-over from other donors' samples.

The V gene is TRBV9, the J gene TRBJ2-1; D is unresolved. There are 12 residues in the CDR3. CDR1 SGDLS and CDR2 YYNGEE come from the germline V gene. V was shortened by 0 bases and J by 9 bases, with 7 bases between the two germline ends. The CDR3 protein is CASSVDRFEQFF. The CDR3 DNA reads TGTGCCAGCAGCGTAGATAGATTTGAGCAGTTCTTC.

The J gene is TRBJ1-1, the V gene TRBV6-4; D is ambiguous. The germline CDR1 and CDR2 sequences are MRHNA and SNTAGT. This CDR3 has 9 amino acids. V lost 9 bases, J lost 8 bases, and 7 bases lay in between. The DNA of the CDR3 is TGTGCCAGGAGGGTGGAAGCTTTCTTT. This translates into CARRVEAFF.

The chain carries TRBV5-4 and TRBJ2-1; 7 bases line up with TRBD1. After removal of 4 bases from V and 5 bases from J, the junction contained 3 bases not matched to a gene. CDR3 length equals 13 residues. Germline CDR1 and CDR2: SGHNT and YYREEE (reference sequence). The CDR3 loop is CASSRDSHNEQFF. The CDR3 coding sequence is TGTGCCAGCAGCCGGGACAGCCACAATGAGCAGTTCTTC.

This clone was seen only a few times. The chain uses TRBV6-5 and TRBJ2-7; D is possibly TRBD2 (6 bases). Germline lookup yields CDR1 MNHEY and CDR2 SVGAGI. The CDR3 consists of 14 residues. The V gene lost 6 bases and the J gene lost 5 bases, with 17 bases spanning the gap. The chain's CDR3 is CASSYVGTLNEQYF. The CDR3 region has the DNA TGTGCCAGCAGCTACGTCGGGACTCTCAACGAGCAGTACTTC.

V gene TRBV28 combines with J gene TRBJ1-2; possible D gene TRBD1, 6 bases. Germline V gives CDR1 MDHEN, CDR2 SYDVKM. Trimming took 5 bases from V and 4 from J, leaving 23 bases between them. The CDR3 runs 17 residues. CDR3 nucleotide sequence: TGTGCCAGCAGTCTACCCCGACTTAACAGGGAGATCTATGGCTACACCTTC. Protein sequence: CASSLPRLNREIYGYTF.

The chain has TRBV7-9 and TRBJ2-3, with D tentatively TRBD1 (6 bases). The germline CDR1 and CDR2 sequences are SEHNR and FQNEAQ (reference sequence). This CDR3 is 18 amino acids long. Trimming stripped 0 bases from V and 0 bases from J, with 16 bases between. In DNA, the CDR3 is TGTGCCAGCAGCTTAGCGTTCGAGGGGGACCGAAGCACAGATACGCAGTATTTT. It codes for CASSLAFEGDRSTDTQYF. Supplemented by reference TRBV7-9 and TRBJ2-3, the full variable domain reads DTGVSQNPRHKITKRGQNVTFRCDPISEHNRLYWYRQTLGQGPEFLTYFQNEAQLEKSRLLSDRFSAERPKGSFSTLEIQRTEQGDSAMYLCASSLAFEGDRSTDTQYFGPGTRLTVL.

The V gene is TRBV18, the J gene TRBJ1-6; possible D gene TRBD1, 6 bases. V lost 5 bases to trimming and J lost 7 bases, with 12 bases between them. The CDR3 runs 14 residues. CDR1 is KGHSH, CDR2 LQKENI, per germline. CDR3 coding DNA: TGTGCCAGCTCAGAGACAGGTGGCAATTCACCCCTCCACTTT. It specifies CASSETGGNSPLHF.

This clone was recorded a few times. CDR3 amino acids: CASSLGGAAGNTIYF. In DNA, the CDR3 is TGTGCCAGCAGTTTAGGGGGGGCTGCTGGAAACACCATATATTTT. The genes are TRBV28 and TRBJ1-3, with D maybe TRBD1 (6 bases). The CDR3 runs 15 residues. V shed 2 bases and J shed 2 bases, with 10 bases lying between them. Looked up from germline, CDR1 is MDHEN and CDR2 is SYDVKM.